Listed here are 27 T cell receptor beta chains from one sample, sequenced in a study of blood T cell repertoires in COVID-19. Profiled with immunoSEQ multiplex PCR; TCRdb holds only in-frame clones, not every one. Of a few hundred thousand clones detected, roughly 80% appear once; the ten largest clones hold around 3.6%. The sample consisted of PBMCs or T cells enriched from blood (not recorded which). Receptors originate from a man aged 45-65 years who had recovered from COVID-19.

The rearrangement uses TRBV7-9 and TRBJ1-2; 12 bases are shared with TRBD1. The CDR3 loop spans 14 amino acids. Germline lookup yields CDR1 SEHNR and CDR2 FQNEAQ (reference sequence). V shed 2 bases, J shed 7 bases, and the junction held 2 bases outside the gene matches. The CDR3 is CASSLTGQGAGYTF. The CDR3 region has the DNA TGTGCCAGCAGCTTAACGGGACAGGGGGCTGGCTACACCTTC.

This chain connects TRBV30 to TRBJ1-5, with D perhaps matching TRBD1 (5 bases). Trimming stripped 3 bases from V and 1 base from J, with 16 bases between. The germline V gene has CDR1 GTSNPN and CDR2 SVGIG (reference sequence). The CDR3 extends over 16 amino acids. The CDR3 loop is CAWSLDGAISNQPQHF. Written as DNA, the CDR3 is TGTGCCTGGAGCCTAGATGGGGCCATAAGCAATCAGCCCCAGCATTTT. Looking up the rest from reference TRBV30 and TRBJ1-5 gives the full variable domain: SQTIHQWPATLVQPVGSPLSLECTVEGTSNPNLYWYRQAAGRGLQLLFYSVGIGQISSEVPQNLSASRPQDRQFILSSKKLLLSDSGFYLCAWSLDGAISNQPQHFGDGTRLSIL.

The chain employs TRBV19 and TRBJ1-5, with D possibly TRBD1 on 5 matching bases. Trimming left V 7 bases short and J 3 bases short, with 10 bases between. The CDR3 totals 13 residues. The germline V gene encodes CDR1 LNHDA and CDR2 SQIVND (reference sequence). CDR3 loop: CASKGLINQPQHF. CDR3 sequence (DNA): TGTGCCAGTAAGGGACTGATCAATCAGCCCCAGCATTTT. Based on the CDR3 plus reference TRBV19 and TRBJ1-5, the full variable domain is DGGITQSPKYLFRKEGQNVTLSCEQNLNHDAMYWYRQDPGQGLRLIYYSQIVNDFQKGDIAEGYSVSREKKESFPLTVTSAQKNPTAFYLCASKGLINQPQHFGDGTRLSIL.

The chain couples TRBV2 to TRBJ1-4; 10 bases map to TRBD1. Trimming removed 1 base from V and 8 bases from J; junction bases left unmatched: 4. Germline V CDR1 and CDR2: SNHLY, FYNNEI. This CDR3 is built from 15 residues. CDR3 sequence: CASSEDRTGGEKLFF. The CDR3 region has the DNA TGTGCCAGCAGTGAAGATAGGACAGGGGGGGAAAAACTGTTTTTT.

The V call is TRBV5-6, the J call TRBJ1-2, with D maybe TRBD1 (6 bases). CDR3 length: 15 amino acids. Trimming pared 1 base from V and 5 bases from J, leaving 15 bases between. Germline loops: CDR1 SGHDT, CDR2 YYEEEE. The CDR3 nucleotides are TGTGCCAGCAGCTTGTTCTCGGCAGGGGAGTATGGCTACACCTTC. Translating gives CASSLFSAGEYGYTF.

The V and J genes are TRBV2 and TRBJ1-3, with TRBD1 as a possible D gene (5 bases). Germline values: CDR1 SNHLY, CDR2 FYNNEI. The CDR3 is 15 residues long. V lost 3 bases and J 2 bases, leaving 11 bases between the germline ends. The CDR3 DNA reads TGTGCCAGCAGTGAGGCTCGGGGGGCTGGAAACACCATATATTTT. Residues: CASSEARGAGNTIYF. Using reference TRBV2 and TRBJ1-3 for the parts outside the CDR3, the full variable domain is EPEVTQTPSHQVTQMGQEVILRCVPISNHLYFYWYRQILGQKVEFLVSFYNNEISEKSEIFDDQFSVERPDGSNFTLKIRSTKLEDSAMYFCASSEARGAGNTIYFGEGSWLTVV.

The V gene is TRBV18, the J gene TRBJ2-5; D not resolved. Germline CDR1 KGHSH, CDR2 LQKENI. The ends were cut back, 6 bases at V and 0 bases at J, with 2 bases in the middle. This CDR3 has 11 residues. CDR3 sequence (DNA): TGTGCCAGCTCCTACCAAGAGACCCAGTACTTC. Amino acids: CASSYQETQYF.

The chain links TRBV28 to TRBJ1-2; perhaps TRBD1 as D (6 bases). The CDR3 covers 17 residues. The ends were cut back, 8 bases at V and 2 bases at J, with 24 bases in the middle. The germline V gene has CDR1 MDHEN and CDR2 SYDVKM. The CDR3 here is CASRRAGGGFSNYGYTF. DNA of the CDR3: TGTGCCAGCCGACGGGCCGGGGGGGGCTTCTCCAACTATGGCTACACCTTC.

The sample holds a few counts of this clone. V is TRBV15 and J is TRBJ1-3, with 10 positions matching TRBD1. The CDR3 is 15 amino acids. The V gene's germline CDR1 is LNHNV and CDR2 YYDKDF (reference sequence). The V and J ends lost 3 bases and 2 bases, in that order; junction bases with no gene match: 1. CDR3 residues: CATSSGQGAGNTIYF. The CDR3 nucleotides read TGTGCCACCAGCAGTGGACAGGGGGCTGGAAACACCATATATTTT.

Here the CDR3 reads CASSLARTGIGTEAFF. The DNA of the CDR3 is TGTGCCAGCAGCTTAGCCCGGACAGGGATTGGAACTGAAGCTTTCTTT. This chain connects TRBV11-2 to TRBJ1-1, with 8 nucleotides matching TRBD1. The germline gives CDR1 SGHAT, CDR2 FQNNGV. V was pared by 1 base and J by 5 bases, with 9 bases of the junction left unmatched. The CDR3 loop spans 16 amino acids. Full variable domain (missing parts from reference TRBV11-2 and TRBJ1-1): EAGVAQSPRYKIIEKRQSVAFWCNPISGHATLYWYQQILGQGPKLLIQFQNNGVVDDSQLPKDRFSAERLKGVDSTLKIQPAKLEDSAVYLCASSLARTGIGTEAFFGQGTRLTVV.

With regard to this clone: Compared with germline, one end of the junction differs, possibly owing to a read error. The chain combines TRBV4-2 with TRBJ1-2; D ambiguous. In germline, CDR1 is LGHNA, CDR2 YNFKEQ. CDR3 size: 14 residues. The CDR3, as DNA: TGTGCCAGCAGCTCGTCTACCTCTAATTATGGCTACACCTTC. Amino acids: CASSSSTSNYGYTF.

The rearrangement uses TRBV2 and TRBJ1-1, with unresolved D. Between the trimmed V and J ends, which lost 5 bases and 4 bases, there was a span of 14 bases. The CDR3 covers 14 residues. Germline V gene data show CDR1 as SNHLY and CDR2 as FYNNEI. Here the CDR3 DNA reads TGTGCCAGCAGTCTCCACCCCGGGAGCACTGAAGCTTTCTTT. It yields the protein CASSLHPGSTEAFF.

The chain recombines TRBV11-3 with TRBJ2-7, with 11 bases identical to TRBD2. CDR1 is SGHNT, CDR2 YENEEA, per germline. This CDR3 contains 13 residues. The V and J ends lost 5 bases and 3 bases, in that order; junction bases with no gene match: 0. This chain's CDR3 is CASSGLAGYEQYF. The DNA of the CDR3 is TGTGCCAGCAGCGGACTAGCGGGCTACGAGCAGTACTTC.

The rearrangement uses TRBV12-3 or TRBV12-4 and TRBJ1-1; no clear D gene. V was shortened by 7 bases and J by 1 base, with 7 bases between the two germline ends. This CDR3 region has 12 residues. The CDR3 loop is CASNGGNTEAFF. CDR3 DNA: TGTGCCAGCAACGGCGGGAACACTGAAGCTTTCTTT.

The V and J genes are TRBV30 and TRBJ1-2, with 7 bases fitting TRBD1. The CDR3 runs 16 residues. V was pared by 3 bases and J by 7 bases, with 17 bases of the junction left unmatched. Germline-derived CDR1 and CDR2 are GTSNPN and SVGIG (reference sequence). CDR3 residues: CAWSAATPQGMSGYTF. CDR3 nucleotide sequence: TGTGCCTGGAGCGCCGCGACTCCACAGGGGATGAGTGGCTACACCTTC.

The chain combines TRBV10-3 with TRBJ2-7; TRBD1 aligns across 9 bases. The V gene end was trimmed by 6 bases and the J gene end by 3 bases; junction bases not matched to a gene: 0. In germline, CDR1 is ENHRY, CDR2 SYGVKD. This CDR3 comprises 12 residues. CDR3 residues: CAIRTGGYEQYF. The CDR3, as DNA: TGTGCCATCAGGACAGGGGGCTACGAGCAGTACTTC.

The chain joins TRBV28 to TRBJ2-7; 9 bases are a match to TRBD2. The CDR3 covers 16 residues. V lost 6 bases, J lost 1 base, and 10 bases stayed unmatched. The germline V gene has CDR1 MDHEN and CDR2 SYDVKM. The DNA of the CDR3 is TGTGCCAGCAGGTCAGGCGGGGGGGAGTCATCCTACGAGCAGTACTTC. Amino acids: CASRSGGGESSYEQYF.

This CDR3 reads CASTLTPTGNTEAFF. As DNA, the CDR3 is TGCGCCAGCACCTTAACGCCGACAGGCAACACTGAAGCTTTCTTT. This chain joins TRBV5-1 and TRBJ1-1; tentatively, D is TRBD1 (6 bases). V was shortened by 6 bases and J by 2 bases, with 17 bases between the two germline ends. The V gene's germline CDR1 is SGHRS and CDR2 YFSETQ. CDR3 length equals 15 residues.

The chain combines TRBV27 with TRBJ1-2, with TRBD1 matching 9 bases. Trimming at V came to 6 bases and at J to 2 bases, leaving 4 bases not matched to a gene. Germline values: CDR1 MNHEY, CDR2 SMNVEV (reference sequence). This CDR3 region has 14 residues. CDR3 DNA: TGTGCCAGCAGGAAACAGGGGGCCAACTATGGCTACACCTTC. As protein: CASRKQGANYGYTF.

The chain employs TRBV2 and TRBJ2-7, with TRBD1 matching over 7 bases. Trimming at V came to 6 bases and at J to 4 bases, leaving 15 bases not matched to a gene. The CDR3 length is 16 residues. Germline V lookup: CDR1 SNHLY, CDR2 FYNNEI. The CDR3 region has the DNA TGTGCCAGCAGCAAGATCCGGGACAGCGGTGGGTACGAGCAGTACTTC. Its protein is CASSKIRDSGGYEQYF. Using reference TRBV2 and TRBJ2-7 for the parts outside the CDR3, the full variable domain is EPEVTQTPSHQVTQMGQEVILRCVPISNHLYFYWYRQILGQKVEFLVSFYNNEISEKSEIFDDQFSVERPDGSNFTLKIRSTKLEDSAMYFCASSKIRDSGGYEQYFGPGTRLTVT.

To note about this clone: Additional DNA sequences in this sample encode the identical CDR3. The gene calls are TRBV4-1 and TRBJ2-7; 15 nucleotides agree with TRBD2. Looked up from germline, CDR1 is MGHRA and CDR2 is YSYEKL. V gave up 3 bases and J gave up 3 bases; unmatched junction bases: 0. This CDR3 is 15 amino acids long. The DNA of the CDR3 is TGCGCCAGCAGCCAGGGACTAGCGGGGGGCTACGAGCAGTACTTC. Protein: CASSQGLAGGYEQYF.

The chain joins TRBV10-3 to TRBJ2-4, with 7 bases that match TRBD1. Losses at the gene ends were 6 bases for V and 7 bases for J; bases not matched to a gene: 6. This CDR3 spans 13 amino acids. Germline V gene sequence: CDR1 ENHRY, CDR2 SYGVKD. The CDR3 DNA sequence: TGTGCCATCAGCCCGGGACAGCTTAACATTCAGTACTTC. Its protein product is CAISPGQLNIQYF.

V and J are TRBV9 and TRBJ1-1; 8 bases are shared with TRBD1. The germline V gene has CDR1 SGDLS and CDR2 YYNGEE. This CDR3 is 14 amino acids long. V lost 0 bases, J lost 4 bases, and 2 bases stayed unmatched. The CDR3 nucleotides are TGTGCCAGCAGCGTAGCGGACAGGGCCACTGAAGCTTTCTTT. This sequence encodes CASSVADRATEAFF. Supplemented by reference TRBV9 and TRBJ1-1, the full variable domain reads DSGVTQTPKHLITATGQRVTLRCSPRSGDLSVYWYQQSLDQGLQFLIQYYNGEERAKGNILERFSAQQFPDLHSELNLSSLELGDSALYFCASSVADRATEAFFGQGTRLTVV.

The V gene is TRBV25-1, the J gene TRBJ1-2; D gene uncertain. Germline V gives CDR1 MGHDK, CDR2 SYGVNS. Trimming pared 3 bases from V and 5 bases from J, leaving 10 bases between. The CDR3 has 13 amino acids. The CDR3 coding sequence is TGTGCCAGCAGTGATTTACCAGGTTATGGCTACACCTTC. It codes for CASSDLPGYGYTF.

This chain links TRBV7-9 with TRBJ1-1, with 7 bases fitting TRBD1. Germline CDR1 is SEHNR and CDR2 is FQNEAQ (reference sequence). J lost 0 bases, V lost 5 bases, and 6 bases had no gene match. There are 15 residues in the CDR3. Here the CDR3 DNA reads TGTGCCAGCAGCCCGAGGACAGGAATGAACACTGAAGCTTTCTTT. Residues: CASSPRTGMNTEAFF.

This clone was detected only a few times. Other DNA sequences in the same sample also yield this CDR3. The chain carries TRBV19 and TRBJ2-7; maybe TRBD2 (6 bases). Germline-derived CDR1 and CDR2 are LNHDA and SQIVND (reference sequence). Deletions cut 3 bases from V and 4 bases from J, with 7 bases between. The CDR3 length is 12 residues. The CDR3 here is CASSIGGYEQYF. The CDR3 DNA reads TGTGCCAGTAGTATTGGGGGGTACGAGCAGTACTTC.

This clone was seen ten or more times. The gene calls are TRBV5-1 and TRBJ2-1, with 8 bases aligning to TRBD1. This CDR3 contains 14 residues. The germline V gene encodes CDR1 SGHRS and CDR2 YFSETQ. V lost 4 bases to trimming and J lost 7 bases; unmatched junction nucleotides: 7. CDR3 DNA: TGCGCCAGCAGCACGGGGACAGGAGGGAATGAGCAGTTCTTC. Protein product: CASSTGTGGNEQFF.